The clone carrying this T cell receptor (beta chain) turned up a few times. The germline gene is not matched at one end of the junction; a read error may be the cause. This specimen comes from a study of T-cell reconstitution after alpha-beta-depleted transplantation in children. Germline V CDR1 and CDR2: DFQATT, SNEGSKA (reference sequence). The CDR3 is 10 residues long. Preparation of the TCRbeta library involved a method that used unique molecular identifiers. TCRdb reprocessed the PCR reads via MiXCR and lists one record per CDR3 protein. The sample consists of about 610,000 distinct CDR3 sequences, about 11% of them appearing once.

The chain carries TRBV20-1 and TRBJ2-4, with a tentative D call TRBD2 (5 bases). This specimen consisted of PBMCs from the stem cell graft donor, obtained from the stem cell graft. This receptor was obtained from a human donor who donated a stem cell graft to a child with acute myeloid leukemia. The CDR3 spells CSARDQRSFF. The CDR3 DNA is TGCAGTGCTAGAGATCAGCGGTCCTTCTTC.